This is a list of T cell receptor beta chains from one sample in a study of blood T cell repertoires in COVID-19. Using immunoSEQ multiplex PCR, the repertoire was profiled, and TCRdb retains in-frame clones only, with some absent. This sample has about 160,000 clones, with 90% found just once. Material: peripheral blood. The source of these receptors is a man in his fifties or sixties with acute or convalescent COVID-19. The CDR3 runs from the conserved cysteine through the conserved F or W. The D gene is left open where the match is weak. Clone size appears in some rows only: once, few, many, or a class for an expanded clone.

d_gene	v_gene	abundance	j_gene	CDR3nt	CDR3aa
NA	TRBV7-8	NA	TRBJ2-3	TGTGCCAGCAGCCGGCGACAGTTTCTCACAGATACGCAGTATTTT	CASSRRQFLTDTQYF
TRBD1	TRBV5-5	NA	TRBJ2-5	TGTGCCAGCAGCCCGGACAGGGGAGAGACCCAGTACTTC	CASSPDRGETQYF
TRBD2	TRBV5-1	NA	TRBJ2-3	TGCGCCAGCAGCAAAGGACTAGCAGACCGCACAGATACGCAGTATTTT	CASSKGLADRTDTQYF
NA	TRBV6-5	once	TRBJ2-7	TGTGCCAGCAGTTACAAAGCTGACAGCTACGAGCAGTACTTC	CASSYKADSYEQYF
NA	TRBV27	NA	TRBJ2-5	TGTGCCAGCAGTACAATTGGGGCCGGCGAAGAGACCCAGTACTTC	CASSTIGAGEETQYF
TRBD1	TRBV6-2/TRBV6-3	NA	TRBJ1-1	TGTGCCAGCAGTTCACAGGGGACTGAAGCTTTCTTT	CASSSQGTEAFF
NA	TRBV3-1/TRBV3-2	NA	TRBJ2-1	TGTGCCAGCAGCCAAGCAAGTAGCTCCTACAATGAGCAGTTCTTC	CASSQASSSYNEQFF
NA	TRBV28	NA	TRBJ1-1	TGTGCCAGCAGCTTTCAGGACACTGAAGCTTTCTTT	CASSFQDTEAFF
NA	TRBV30	NA	TRBJ1-2	TGTGCCTGGAGTGGTAGCTATGGCTACACCTTC	CAWSGSYGYTF
NA	TRBV19	NA	TRBJ1-1	TGTGCCAGTAGTATAGTCGGGGTAAACACTGAAGCTTTCTTT	CASSIVGVNTEAFF
TRBD2	TRBV19	NA	TRBJ2-3	TGTGCCAGTAGAAGTCCTCTTTTAGCGGGAGAGTTAGATACGCAGTATTTT	CASRSPLLAGELDTQYF
NA	TRBV6-2/TRBV6-3	NA	TRBJ1-1	TGTGCCAGCAGTTACTCGGGCAGCATCACTGAAGCTTTCTTT	CASSYSGSITEAFF
TRBD1	TRBV5-1	NA	TRBJ1-1	TGCGCCAGCAGCTTAAACACAGGGGGCACTGAAGCTTTCTTT	CASSLNTGGTEAFF
TRBD1	TRBV5-1	NA	TRBJ1-2	TGCGCCAGCAGCCCCGACCTCGGACAGGGCAGAGGCTACACCTTC	CASSPDLGQGRGYTF
NA	TRBV28	few	TRBJ1-2	TGTGCGGTCAGGGGTAGGGGAAGCTATGGCTACACCTTC	CAVRGRGSYGYTF
TRBD2	TRBV15	NA	TRBJ2-1	TGTGCCACCAGCAGGACCGCGGGGGGGGCCTACAATGAGCAGTTCTTC	CATSRTAGGAYNEQFF
NA	TRBV27	NA	TRBJ1-4	TGTGCCAGCAGTCCCTACAGGGCGAATAATGAAAAACTGTTTTTT	CASSPYRANNEKLFF
NA	TRBV6-1	NA	TRBJ2-2	TGTGCCAGCAGTGAAGTAAACAGGGCCACCGGGGAGCTGTTTTTT	CASSEVNRATGELFF
NA	TRBV25-1	NA	TRBJ1-2	TGTGCCAGCAGTGAACTGGGACAAAACTATGGCTACACCTTC	CASSELGQNYGYTF
NA	TRBV19	few	TRBJ2-7	TGTGCCAGTAGTACTGGAAGTCTCCAGGGCTCCTACGAGCAGTACTTC	CASSTGSLQGSYEQYF
TRBD2	TRBV2	NA	TRBJ2-1	TGTGCCACCCACCTAGCGGAGCCCCCCAATGAGCAGTTCTTC	CATHLAEPPNEQFF
NA	TRBV10-1	NA	TRBJ2-3	TGCGCCAGCAGGGTGGGGGCTAGCACAGATACGCAGTATTTT	CASRVGASTDTQYF
NA	TRBV11-2	NA	TRBJ1-4	TGTGCCAGCAGCCCGCAGGGGCGAGAAAAACTGTTTTTT	CASSPQGREKLFF
NA	TRBV19	NA	TRBJ2-7	TGTGCCAGTAGTATGCAGGGGTCCCAGGTCGAGCAGTACTTC	CASSMQGSQVEQYF
NA	TRBV7-9	NA	TRBJ1-1	TGTGCCAGCAGCTTTCTAGGGGGGGACACTGAAGCTTTCTTT	CASSFLGGDTEAFF
TRBD1	TRBV28	NA	TRBJ1-4	TGTGCCAGCAGGAGGTTCTTGGACAGGGACGAAAAACTGTTTTTT	CASRRFLDRDEKLFF
NA	TRBV9	few	TRBJ1-1	TGTGCCAGCAGCGATGGTACAGCGAACACTGAAGCTTTCTTT	CASSDGTANTEAFF
NA	TRBV5-1	NA	TRBJ1-1	TGCGCCAGCAGCTTTAACAGGGACACTGAAGCTTTCTTT	CASSFNRDTEAFF
TRBD2	TRBV19	NA	TRBJ2-3	TGTGCCAGTAAGGATAGCGGGAGACCTGATACGCAGTATTTT	CASKDSGRPDTQYF
TRBD1	TRBV10-3	NA	TRBJ2-2	TGTGCCATCAGTGAGTCGGGCGGGACAGGAACGAACACCGGGGAGCTGTTTTTT	CAISESGGTGTNTGELFF
NA	TRBV15	NA	TRBJ1-5	TGTGCCACCAGCAGAGATGGAGGGTGGGGTCAGCCCCAGCATTTT	CATSRDGGWGQPQHF
TRBD2	TRBV5-5	NA	TRBJ2-7	TGTGCCAGCAGCTTCGGACTAGCGGGAGACGAGCAGTACTTC	CASSFGLAGDEQYF
TRBD1	TRBV6-5	NA	TRBJ2-1	TGTGCCAGCAGCGGGACAGGGAGAGGAAAGGGTGAGCAGTTCTTC	CASSGTGRGKGEQFF
NA	TRBV10-3	NA	TRBJ1-2	TGTGCCATCAGTGAGGTTCAGGGTTACGGCTACACCTTC	CAISEVQGYGYTF
NA	TRBV5-4	once	TRBJ1-6	TGTGCCAGCAGCCTAGAGTATAATTCACCCCTCCACTTT	CASSLEYNSPLHF
TRBD1	TRBV5-1	once	TRBJ2-7	TGCGCCAGCAGCTTGGTGCAGGGGGACTACGAGCAGTACTTC	CASSLVQGDYEQYF
NA	TRBV5-1	NA	TRBJ2-1	TGCGCCAGCAGCTTGGATAACTCCTACAATGAGCAGTTCTTC	CASSLDNSYNEQFF
TRBD1	TRBV6-5	NA	TRBJ2-1	TGTGCCAGCAGTCCACCGGGACAGGGGTTCAATGAGCAGTTCTTC	CASSPPGQGFNEQFF
TRBD1	TRBV18	NA	TRBJ2-2	TGTGCCAGCTCGCTCTCGGACAGGGCCGACACCGGGGAGCTGTTTTTT	CASSLSDRADTGELFF
TRBD2	TRBV6-5	NA	TRBJ2-5	TGTGCCAGCAGGCCCGGGGGTGCGGGAGAGAGAGAGCAGTACTTC	CASRPGGAGEREQYF
TRBD2	TRBV14	NA	TRBJ2-1	TGTGCCAGCAGCCGCCTTAGGAGCGGGGGGTTCAATGAGCAGTTCTTC	CASSRLRSGGFNEQFF
TRBD2	TRBV12-3/TRBV12-4	NA	TRBJ2-7	TGTGCCAGCACTAGCGGGAGCAACGAGCAGTACTTC	CASTSGSNEQYF
NA	TRBV7-6	NA	TRBJ2-1	TGTGCCAGCAGCTTAGCCCAGGCAGGGTACGACTCCTACAATGAGCAGTTCTTC	CASSLAQAGYDSYNEQFF
NA	TRBV3-1/TRBV3-2	once	TRBJ2-1	TGTGCCAGCAGCTCCCCAGGCAATGAGCAGTTCTTC	CASSSPGNEQFF
TRBD2	TRBV6-5	once	TRBJ2-6	TGTGCCAGCAATCGTCTAGCGGGAGATTCCGTCCTGACTTTC	CASNRLAGDSVLTF
TRBD1	TRBV7-9	NA	TRBJ1-4	TGTGCCAGCAGCTTAGGGGACAGGGGGAATGAAAAACTGTTTTTT	CASSLGDRGNEKLFF
TRBD2	TRBV7-3	once	TRBJ2-1	TGTGCCAGCAGCTTCGGACTAGCGGAATACAATGAGCAGTTCTTC	CASSFGLAEYNEQFF
TRBD1	TRBV5-1	once	TRBJ2-1	TGCGCCAGCAGCTACCGGACAGGGGGATTTGCGAATGAGCAGTTCTTC	CASSYRTGGFANEQFF
TRBD2	TRBV11-2	NA	TRBJ2-1	TGTGCCAGCAGCTTAATAGCGGGCGACAATGAGCAGTTCTTC	CASSLIAGDNEQFF
TRBD1	TRBV20-1	NA	TRBJ2-3	TGCAGTGCTAGTGACAGGGGTAGCACAGATACGCAGTATTTT	CSASDRGSTDTQYF
NA	TRBV30	NA	TRBJ2-7	TGTGCCTGGAACGGACAGTTAAACGAGCAGTACTTC	CAWNGQLNEQYF
TRBD1	TRBV6-5	NA	TRBJ1-2	TGTGCCAGCAGTTACTCGAGACAGGGGGCCTATGGCTACACCTTC	CASSYSRQGAYGYTF
NA	TRBV7-8	NA	TRBJ1-6	TGTGCCAGCAGCTTAGGACAGATTTCACCCCTCAGGGCCCTCCACTTT	CASSLGQISPLRALHF
NA	TRBV4-1	NA	TRBJ2-5	TGCGCCAGCAGCCAAGTTGCGGTTCGGGAGTCAGAGACCCAGTACTTC	CASSQVAVRESETQYF
NA	TRBV24-1	NA	TRBJ2-3	TGTGCCACCAGTGACCCCGCAGATAATACGCAGTATTTT	CATSDPADNTQYF
TRBD2	TRBV9	NA	TRBJ2-3	TGTGCCAGCAGCGTACGGACTAGCGGGGGTAGAGATACGCAGTATTTT	CASSVRTSGGRDTQYF
NA	TRBV7-9	NA	TRBJ2-3	TGTGCCAGCAGCTTCCTAGCAGCTCGCACAGATACGCAGTATTTT	CASSFLAARTDTQYF
TRBD1	TRBV4-2	NA	TRBJ2-7	TGTGCCAGCAGCCAAATACGGAGGACAGGCGCGAACTACGAGCAGTACTTC	CASSQIRRTGANYEQYF